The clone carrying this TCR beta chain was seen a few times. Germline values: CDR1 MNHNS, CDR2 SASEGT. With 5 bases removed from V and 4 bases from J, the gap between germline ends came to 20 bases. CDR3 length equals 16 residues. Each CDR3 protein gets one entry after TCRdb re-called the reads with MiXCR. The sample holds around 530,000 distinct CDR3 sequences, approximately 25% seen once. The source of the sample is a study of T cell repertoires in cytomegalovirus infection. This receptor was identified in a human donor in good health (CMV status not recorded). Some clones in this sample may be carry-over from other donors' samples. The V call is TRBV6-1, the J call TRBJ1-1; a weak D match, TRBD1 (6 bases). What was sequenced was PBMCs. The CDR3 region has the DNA TGTGCCAGCAGTCGCAAATTGGGGGGGCGCGTCACTGAAGCTTTCTTT. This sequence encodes CASSRKLGGRVTEAFF.